This TCR beta chain is drawn from a study of blood T cell repertoires in COVID-19. Study background: PBMCs, B-cell-depleted T cells, or T cells were the source of the cDNA or gDNA that made up the material.

The method was immunoSEQ multiplex PCR; TCRdb's version includes in-frame clones alone and lacks a portion of them. Counted here are 70,000 to 100,000 clones, about four fifths occurring once; the ten biggest clones make up more than 5.5%. This CDR3 contains 13 residues. The germline V gene has CDR1 GTSNPN and CDR2 SVGIG (reference sequence). The ends lost 3 bases at V and 15 bases at J; junction bases unmatched: 8. This clonotype originated in a man over 45 with active or convalescent COVID-19. The specimen sequenced was peripheral blood. J is TRBJ1-6 and V is TRBV30; 10 bases are a match to TRBD1. CDR3 loop: CAWRQGQGVHLHF. Written as DNA, the CDR3 is TGTGCCTGGAGGCAAGGACAGGGGGTACACCTCCACTTT.